This T cell receptor (beta chain) was identified in a study of OX40 agonist ivuxolimab in advanced cancers. V lost 0 bases and J lost 7, with 14 bases in between. This CDR3 has 15 amino acids. Germline V gives CDR1 MRHNA, CDR2 SNTAGT. Some clones are missing from TCRdb's copy, which holds only in-frame ones; the method was immunoSEQ multiplex PCR. The table has under 55,000 clones, about 90% seen once. The specimen was CD4+ or CD8+ T cells sorted from blood, collected in a trial of the OX40 agonist ivuxolimab. This TCR came from an adult with an advanced solid tumor such as melanoma, head and neck, liver or kidney cancer. V is TRBV6-4 and J is TRBJ2-3; D remains ambiguous. The CDR3, as DNA: TGTGCCAGCAGTGACTCGCAGACCGGAGCATATACGCAGTATTTT. Translation: CASSDSQTGAYTQYF.